The next 5 T cell receptor beta chains were all read from a single sample in a study of blood T cell repertoires in COVID-19. This table comes from immunoSEQ multiplex PCR, and its TCRdb copy is limited to in-frame clones, with some not included. Among 300,000 to 400,000 clones listed, roughly 87% were seen once. Sequenced input: PBMCs or T cells enriched from blood (not recorded which). The receptors were gathered from a woman under 40 who had recovered from COVID-19.

The V call is TRBV19, the J call TRBJ1-6; TRBD1 agrees at 9 bases. The V segment lost 6 bases and the J segment 10 bases; nucleotides outside the gene matches: 10. The CDR3 runs to 15 residues. Germline V gene lookup returns CDR1 LNHDA and CDR2 SQIVND (reference sequence). CDR3 coding DNA: TGTGCCAGTAGCCAGCTGGGGGACAGGGTCTCACCCCTCCACTTT. This gives the protein CASSQLGDRVSPLHF. Full variable domain (remainder filled in from reference TRBV19 and TRBJ1-6): DGGITQSPKYLFRKEGQNVTLSCEQNLNHDAMYWYRQDPGQGLRLIYYSQIVNDFQKGDIAEGYSVSREKKESFPLTVTSAQKNPTAFYLCASSQLGDRVSPLHFGNGTRLTVT.

The chain carries TRBV2 and TRBJ1-1, with 10 bases that match TRBD1. Per the germline V gene, CDR1 is SNHLY and CDR2 is FYNNEI. V shed 5 bases and J 1 base; nucleotides not matched to a gene: 4. The CDR3 is 15 amino acids. CDR3 sequence: CASSRTGGTNTEAFF. CDR3 bases: TGTGCCAGCAGTAGGACAGGGGGAACGAACACTGAAGCTTTCTTT. Full variable domain (outside the CDR3, taken from reference TRBV2 and TRBJ1-1): EPEVTQTPSHQVTQMGQEVILRCVPISNHLYFYWYRQILGQKVEFLVSFYNNEISEKSEIFDDQFSVERPDGSNFTLKIRSTKLEDSAMYFCASSRTGGTNTEAFFGQGTRLTVV.

This clone has a single count. The chain employs TRBV29-1 and TRBJ2-7, with 7 bases that match TRBD1. The CDR3 totals 14 residues. Germline V gene data show CDR1 as SQVTM and CDR2 as ANQGSEA. V lost 6 bases and J lost 0; bases outside the gene matches: 8. The CDR3 protein is CSVAPGQRSYEQYF. In nucleotides, the CDR3 is TGCAGCGTCGCACCGGGACAGCGCTCCTACGAGCAGTACTTC.

This clone has a single count. The J gene is TRBJ2-6, the V gene TRBV19; tentative D call: TRBD1 (6 bases). Germline V lookup: CDR1 LNHDA, CDR2 SQIVND (reference sequence). V was shortened by 5 bases and J by 0 bases, with 11 bases between the two germline ends. The CDR3 has 16 residues. The CDR3 region is CASSFTGSSGANVLTF. In DNA form, the CDR3 reads TGTGCCAGTAGTTTTACAGGGTCCTCTGGGGCCAACGTCCTGACTTTC.

This clone showed up just a few times. The rearrangement links TRBV28 to TRBJ1-2, with TRBD1 as a possible D gene (5 bases). Trimming took 6 bases from V and 4 from J, leaving 12 bases between them. The CDR3 totals 13 residues. Per germline, CDR1 MDHEN and CDR2 SYDVKM. CDR3 sequence (DNA): TGTGCCAGCAGCAAGTCGGGGGTCTATGGCTACACCTTC. Protein: CASSKSGVYGYTF.